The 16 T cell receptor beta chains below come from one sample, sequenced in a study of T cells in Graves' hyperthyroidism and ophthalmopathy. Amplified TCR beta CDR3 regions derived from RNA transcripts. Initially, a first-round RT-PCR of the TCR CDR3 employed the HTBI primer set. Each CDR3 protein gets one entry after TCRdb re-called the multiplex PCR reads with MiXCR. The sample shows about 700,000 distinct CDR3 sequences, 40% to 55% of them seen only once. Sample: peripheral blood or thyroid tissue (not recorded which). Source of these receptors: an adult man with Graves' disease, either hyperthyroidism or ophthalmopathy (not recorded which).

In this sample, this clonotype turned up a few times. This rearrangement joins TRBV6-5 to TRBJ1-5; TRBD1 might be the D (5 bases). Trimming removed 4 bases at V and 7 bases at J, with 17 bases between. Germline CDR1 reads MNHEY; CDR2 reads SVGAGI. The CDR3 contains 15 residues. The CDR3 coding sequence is TGTGCCAGCAGTTCTTTGGGGAGGGGTAGACAGCCCCAGCATTTT. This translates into CASSSLGRGRQPQHF.

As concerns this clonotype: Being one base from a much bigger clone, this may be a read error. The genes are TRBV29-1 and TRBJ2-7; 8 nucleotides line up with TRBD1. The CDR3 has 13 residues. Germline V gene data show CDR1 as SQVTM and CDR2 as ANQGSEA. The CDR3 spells CGVERTGSYEQYF. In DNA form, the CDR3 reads TGCGGCGTTGAGAGGACAGGGTCCTACGAGCAGTACTTC.

The CDR3 here is CASSELHSGNTIYF. The DNA for the CDR3 is TGTGCCAGCAGTGAATTGCACTCTGGAAACACCATATATTTT. The J gene is TRBJ1-3, the V gene TRBV25-1; D is unclear. V lost 1 base, J lost 0 bases, and 4 bases lay in between. The CDR3 runs 14 residues. Germline values: CDR1 MGHDK, CDR2 SYGVNS.

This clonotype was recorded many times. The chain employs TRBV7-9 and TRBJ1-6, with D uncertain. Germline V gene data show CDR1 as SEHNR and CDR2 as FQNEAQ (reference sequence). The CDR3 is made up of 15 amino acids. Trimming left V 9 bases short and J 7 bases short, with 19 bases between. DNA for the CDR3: TGTGCCAGTAATGGCGGGTCAGGAGCCAATTCACCCCTCCACTTT. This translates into CASNGGSGANSPLHF. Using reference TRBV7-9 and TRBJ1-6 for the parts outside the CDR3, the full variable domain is DTGVSQNPRHKITKRGQNVTFRCDPISEHNRLYWYRQTLGQGPEFLTYFQNEAQLEKSRLLSDRFSAERPKGSFSTLEIQRTEQGDSAMYLCASNGGSGANSPLHFGNGTRLTVT.

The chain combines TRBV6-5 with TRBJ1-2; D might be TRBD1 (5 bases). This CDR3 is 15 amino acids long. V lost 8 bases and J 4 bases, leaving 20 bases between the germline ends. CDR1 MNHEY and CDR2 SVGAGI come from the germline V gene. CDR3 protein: CASSPPGRWSYGYTF. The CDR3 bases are TGTGCCAGCTCACCACCGGGACGCTGGAGCTATGGCTACACCTTC.

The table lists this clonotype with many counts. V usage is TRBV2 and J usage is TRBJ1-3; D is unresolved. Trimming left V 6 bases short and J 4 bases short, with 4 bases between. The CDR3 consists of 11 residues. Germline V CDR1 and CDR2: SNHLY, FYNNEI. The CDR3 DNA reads TGTGCCAGCAGGAGAGGAAACACCATATATTTT. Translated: CASRRGNTIYF.

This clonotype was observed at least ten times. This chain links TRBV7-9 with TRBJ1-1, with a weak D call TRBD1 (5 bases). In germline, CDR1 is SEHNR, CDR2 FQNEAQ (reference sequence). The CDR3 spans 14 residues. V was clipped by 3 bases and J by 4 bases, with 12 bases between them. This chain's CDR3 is CASSFGTRGTEAFF. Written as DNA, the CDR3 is TGTGCCAGCAGCTTCGGGACTCGGGGCACTGAAGCTTTCTTT.

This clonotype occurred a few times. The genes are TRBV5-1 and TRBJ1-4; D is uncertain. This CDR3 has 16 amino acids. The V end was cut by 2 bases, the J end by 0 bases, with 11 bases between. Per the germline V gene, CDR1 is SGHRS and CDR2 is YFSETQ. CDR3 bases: TGCGCCAGCAGCTTTAGGAGGGCAACAACTAATGAAAAACTGTTTTTT. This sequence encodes CASSFRRATTNEKLFF. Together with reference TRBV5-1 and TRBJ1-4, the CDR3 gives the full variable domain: KAGVTQTPRYLIKTRGQQVTLSCSPISGHRSVSWYQQTPGQGLQFLFEYFSETQRNKGNFPGRFSGRQFSNSRSEMNVSTLELGDSALYLCASSFRRATTNEKLFFGSGTQLSVL.

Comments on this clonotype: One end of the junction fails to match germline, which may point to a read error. CDR3 bases: TGCGCCAGCAGCCAAGATTGGAACTCCGACTACGAGCAGTACTTC. Translation: CASSQDWNSDYEQYF. The chain carries TRBV7-9 and TRBJ2-7; D is ambiguous. Germline-derived CDR1 and CDR2 are SEHNR and FQNEAQ (reference sequence). The CDR3 extends over 15 amino acids. The whole variable domain, filled in from reference TRBV7-9 and TRBJ2-7, reads DTGVSQNPRHKITKRGQNVTFRCDPISEHNRLYWYRQTLGQGPEFLTYFQNEAQLEKSRLLSDRFSAERPKGSFSTLEIQRTEQGDSAMYLCASSQDWNSDYEQYFGPGTRLTVT.

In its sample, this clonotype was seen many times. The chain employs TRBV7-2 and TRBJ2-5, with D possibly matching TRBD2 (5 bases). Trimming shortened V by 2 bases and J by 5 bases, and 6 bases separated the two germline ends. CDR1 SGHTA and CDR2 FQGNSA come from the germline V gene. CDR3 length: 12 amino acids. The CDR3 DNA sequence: TGTGCCAGCAGCTTATTAGCGGAGACCCAGTACTTC. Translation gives CASSLLAETQYF.

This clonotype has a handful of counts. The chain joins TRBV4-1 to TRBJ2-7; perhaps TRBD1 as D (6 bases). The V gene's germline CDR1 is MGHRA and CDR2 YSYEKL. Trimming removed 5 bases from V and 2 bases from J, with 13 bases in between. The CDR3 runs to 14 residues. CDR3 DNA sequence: TGCGCCAGCAGCTTCAGGACAGCTACCTACGAGCAGTACTTC. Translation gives CASSFRTATYEQYF.

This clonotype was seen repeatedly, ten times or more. CDR3 sequence: CASSLGSGGYGYTF. In DNA form, the CDR3 reads TGTGCCAGCAGCTTAGGGTCAGGGGGCTATGGCTACACCTTC. The chain combines TRBV7-2 with TRBJ1-2, with TRBD1 matching over 7 bases. V was pared by 1 base and J by 4 bases, with 3 bases of the junction left unmatched. Germline V gene sequence: CDR1 SGHTA, CDR2 FQGNSA. The CDR3 runs to 14 residues.

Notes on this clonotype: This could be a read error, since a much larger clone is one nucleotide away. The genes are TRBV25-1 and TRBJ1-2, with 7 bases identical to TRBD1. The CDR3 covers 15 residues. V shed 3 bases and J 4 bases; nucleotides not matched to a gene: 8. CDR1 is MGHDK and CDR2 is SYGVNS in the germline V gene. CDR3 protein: CASSDPSTGSYGYTF. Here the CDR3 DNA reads TGTGCCAGCAGTGACCCCTCGACAGGGTCCTATGGCTACACCTTC.

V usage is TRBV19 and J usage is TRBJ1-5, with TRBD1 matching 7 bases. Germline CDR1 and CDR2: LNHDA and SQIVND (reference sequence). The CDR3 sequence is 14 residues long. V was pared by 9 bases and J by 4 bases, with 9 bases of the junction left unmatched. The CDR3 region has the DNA TGTGCCAGCTCGACAGGGCTTACTAATCAGCCCCAGCATTTT. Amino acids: CASSTGLTNQPQHF.

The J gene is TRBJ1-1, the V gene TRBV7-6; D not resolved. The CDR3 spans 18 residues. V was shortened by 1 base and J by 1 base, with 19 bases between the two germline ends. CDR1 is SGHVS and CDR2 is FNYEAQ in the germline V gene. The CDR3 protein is CASSLVGGSWEANTEAFF. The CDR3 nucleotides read TGTGCCAGCAGCTTAGTCGGTGGCAGTTGGGAAGCGAACACTGAAGCTTTCTTT.

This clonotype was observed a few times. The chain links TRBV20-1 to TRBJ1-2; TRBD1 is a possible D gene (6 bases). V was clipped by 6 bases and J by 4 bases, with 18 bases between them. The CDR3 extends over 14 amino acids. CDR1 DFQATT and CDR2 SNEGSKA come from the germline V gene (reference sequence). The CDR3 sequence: CSASPGGRSYGYTF. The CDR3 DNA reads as TGCAGTGCCTCACCGGGGGGGCGTAGCTATGGCTACACCTTC.